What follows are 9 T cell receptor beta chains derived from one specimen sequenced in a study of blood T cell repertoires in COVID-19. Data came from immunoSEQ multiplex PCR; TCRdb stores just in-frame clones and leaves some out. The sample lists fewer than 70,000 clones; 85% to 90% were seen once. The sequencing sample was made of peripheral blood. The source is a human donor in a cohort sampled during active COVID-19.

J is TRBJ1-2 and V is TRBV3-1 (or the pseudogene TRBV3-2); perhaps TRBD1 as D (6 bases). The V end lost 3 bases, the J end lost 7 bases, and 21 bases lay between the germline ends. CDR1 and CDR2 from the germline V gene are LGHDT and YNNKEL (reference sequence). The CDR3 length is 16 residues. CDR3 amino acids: CASSQILAQGIGGYTF. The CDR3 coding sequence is TGTGCCAGCAGCCAGATCCTAGCTCAGGGGATCGGTGGCTACACCTTC.

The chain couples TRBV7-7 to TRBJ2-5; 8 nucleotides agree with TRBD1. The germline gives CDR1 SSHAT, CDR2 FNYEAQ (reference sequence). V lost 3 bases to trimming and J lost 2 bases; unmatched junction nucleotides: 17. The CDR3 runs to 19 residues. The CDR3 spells CASSFSAWETGALQETQYF. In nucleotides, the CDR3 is TGTGCCAGCAGCTTTAGCGCCTGGGAGACAGGGGCCCTACAAGAGACCCAGTACTTC.

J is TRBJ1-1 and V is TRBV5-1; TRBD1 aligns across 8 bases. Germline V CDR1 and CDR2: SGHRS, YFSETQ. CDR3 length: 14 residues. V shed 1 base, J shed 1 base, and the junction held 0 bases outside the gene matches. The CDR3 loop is CASSLTGGNTEAFF. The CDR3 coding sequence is TGCGCCAGCAGCTTGACAGGGGGGAACACTGAAGCTTTCTTT.

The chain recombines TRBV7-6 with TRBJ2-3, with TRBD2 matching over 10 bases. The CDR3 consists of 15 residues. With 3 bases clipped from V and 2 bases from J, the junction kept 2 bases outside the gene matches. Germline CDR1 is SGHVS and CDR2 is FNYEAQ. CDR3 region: CASSLSGRATDTQYF. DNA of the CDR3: TGTGCCAGCAGCTTGAGCGGGAGGGCCACAGATACGCAGTATTTT.

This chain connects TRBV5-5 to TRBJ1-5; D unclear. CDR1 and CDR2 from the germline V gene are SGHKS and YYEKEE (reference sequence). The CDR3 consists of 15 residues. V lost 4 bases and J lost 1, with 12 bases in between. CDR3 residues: CASSPPGESNQPQHF. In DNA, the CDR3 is TGTGCCAGCAGCCCTCCGGGAGAGAGCAATCAGCCCCAGCATTTT.

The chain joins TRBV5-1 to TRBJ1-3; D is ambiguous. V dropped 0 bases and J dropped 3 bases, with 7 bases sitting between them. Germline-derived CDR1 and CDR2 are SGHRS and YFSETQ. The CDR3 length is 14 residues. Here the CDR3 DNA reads TGCGCCAGCAGCTTGGGGGCAAATGGAAACACCATATATTTT. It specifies CASSLGANGNTIYF.

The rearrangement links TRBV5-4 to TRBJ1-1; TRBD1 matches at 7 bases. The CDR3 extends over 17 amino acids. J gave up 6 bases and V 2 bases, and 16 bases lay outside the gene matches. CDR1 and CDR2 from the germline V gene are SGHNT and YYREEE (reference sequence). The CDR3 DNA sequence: TGTGCCAGCAGCTTAGCTACTCCGGCAGGGGGAAAAGCTGAAGCTTTCTTT. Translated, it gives CASSLATPAGGKAEAFF. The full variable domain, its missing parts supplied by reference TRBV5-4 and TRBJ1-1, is ETGVTQSPTHLIKTRGQQVTLRCSSQSGHNTVSWYQQALGQGPQFIFQYYREEENGRGNFPPRFSGLQFPNYSSELNVNALELDDSALYLCASSLATPAGGKAEAFFGQGTRLTVV.

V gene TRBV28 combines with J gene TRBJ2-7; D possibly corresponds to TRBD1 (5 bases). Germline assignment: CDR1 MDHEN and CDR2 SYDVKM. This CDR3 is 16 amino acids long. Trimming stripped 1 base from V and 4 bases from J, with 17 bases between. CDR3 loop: CASSLSRTSDHYEQYF. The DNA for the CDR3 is TGTGCCAGCAGTTTATCTAGGACATCCGATCATTACGAGCAGTACTTC.

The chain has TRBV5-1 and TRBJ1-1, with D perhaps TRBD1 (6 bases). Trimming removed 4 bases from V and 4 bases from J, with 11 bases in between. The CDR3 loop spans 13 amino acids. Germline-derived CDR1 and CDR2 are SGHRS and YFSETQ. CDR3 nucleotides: TGCGCCAGCAGCGCCGGACAGCTCACTGAAGCTTTCTTT. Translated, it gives CASSAGQLTEAFF.